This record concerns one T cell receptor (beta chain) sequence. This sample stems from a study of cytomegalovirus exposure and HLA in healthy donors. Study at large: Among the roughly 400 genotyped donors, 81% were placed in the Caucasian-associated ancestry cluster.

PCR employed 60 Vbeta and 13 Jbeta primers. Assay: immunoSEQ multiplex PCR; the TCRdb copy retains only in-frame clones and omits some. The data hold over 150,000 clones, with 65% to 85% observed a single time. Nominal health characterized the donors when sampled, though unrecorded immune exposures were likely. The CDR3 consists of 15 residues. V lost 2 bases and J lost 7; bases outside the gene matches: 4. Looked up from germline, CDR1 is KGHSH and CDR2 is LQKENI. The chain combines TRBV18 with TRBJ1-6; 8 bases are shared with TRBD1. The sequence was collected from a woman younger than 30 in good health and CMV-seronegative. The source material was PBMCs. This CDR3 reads CASSPRTGKNSPLHF. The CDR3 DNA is TGTGCCAGCTCACCAAGGACAGGGAAGAATTCACCCCTCCACTTT.